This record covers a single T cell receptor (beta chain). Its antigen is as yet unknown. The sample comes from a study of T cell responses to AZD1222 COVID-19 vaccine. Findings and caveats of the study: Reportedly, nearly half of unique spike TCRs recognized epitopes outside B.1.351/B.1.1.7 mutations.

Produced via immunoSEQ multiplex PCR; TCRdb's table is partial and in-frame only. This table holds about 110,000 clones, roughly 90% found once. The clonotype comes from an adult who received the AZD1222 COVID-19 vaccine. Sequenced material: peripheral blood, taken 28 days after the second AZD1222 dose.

The CDR3 DNA reads TGTGCCTGGAGTGTAGAGGGAACCTATGGCTACACCTTC. Residues: CAWSVEGTYGYTF. The chain uses TRBV30 and TRBJ1-2; no firm D call. The CDR3 length is 13 residues. Germline lookup yields CDR1 GTSNPN and CDR2 SVGIG (reference sequence). Trimming stripped 0 bases from V and 4 bases from J, with 9 bases between.